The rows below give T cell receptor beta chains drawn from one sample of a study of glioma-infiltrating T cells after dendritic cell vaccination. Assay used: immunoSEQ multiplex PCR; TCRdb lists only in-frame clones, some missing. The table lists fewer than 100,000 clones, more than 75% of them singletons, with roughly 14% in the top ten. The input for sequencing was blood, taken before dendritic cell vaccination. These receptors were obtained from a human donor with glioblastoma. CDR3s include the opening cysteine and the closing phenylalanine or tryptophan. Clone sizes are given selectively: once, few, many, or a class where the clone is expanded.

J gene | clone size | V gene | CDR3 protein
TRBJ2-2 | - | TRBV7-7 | CASSSAGVGTGELFF
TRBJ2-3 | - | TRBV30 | CAWMLVSTDTQYF
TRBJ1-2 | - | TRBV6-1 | CASSEGDRVYGYTF
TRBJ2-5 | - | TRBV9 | CASSVGPSGGIQETQYF
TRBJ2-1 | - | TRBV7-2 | CASSFSGGGAVEQFF
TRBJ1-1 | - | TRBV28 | CASSLSSSTRMNTEAFF
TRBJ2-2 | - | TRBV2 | CASSADRVAGELFF
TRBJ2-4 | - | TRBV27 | CASRTSGRGVFVIQYF
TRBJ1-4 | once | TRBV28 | CASSLGGGEKLFF
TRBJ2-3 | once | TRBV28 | CASSLGGGTDTQYF
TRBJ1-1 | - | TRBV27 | CASSLLRTGGQGTEAFF
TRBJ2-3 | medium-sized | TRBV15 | CATSAGQDTDTQYF
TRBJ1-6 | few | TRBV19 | CASNHQGARNSPLHF
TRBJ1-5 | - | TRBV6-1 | CASSESYSSNQPQHF
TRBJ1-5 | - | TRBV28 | CASSLLRQPQHF
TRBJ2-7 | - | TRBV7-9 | CASSSPELVSYEQYF
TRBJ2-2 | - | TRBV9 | CAYNRELNTGELFF
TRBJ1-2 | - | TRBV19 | CASTLQGGAGDYGYTF
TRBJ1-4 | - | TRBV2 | CASTVGQLNEKLFF
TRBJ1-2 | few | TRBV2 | CASSSTGDGYTF
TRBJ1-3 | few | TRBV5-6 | CASSYGQGLGNTIYF
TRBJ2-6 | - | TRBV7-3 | CASSLVPAGGSGANVLTF
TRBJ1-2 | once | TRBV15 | CATSRPGERGQGGGYTF
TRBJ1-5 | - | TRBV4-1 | CASSSDREINQPQHF
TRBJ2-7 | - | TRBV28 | CATAGGSYEQYF
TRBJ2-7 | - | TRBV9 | CASSPRTVDEQYF
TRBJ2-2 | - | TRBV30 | CAWSNLGLASGELFF
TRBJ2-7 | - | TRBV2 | CASSSPGEQYF
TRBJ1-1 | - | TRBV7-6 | CASSLGAGTEAFF
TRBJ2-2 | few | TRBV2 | CASSTGTASNTGELFF
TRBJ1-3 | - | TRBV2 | CASRGLLEDTIYF
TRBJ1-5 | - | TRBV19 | CASSILSGIQPQHF
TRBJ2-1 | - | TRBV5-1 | CASSSGSSGSSNEQFF
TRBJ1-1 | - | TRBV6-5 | CASSRQGATEAFF
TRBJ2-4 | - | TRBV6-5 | CASSPPGLAGNIQYF
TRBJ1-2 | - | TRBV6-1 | CASSEEVRSWYGYTF
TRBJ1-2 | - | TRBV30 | CAGQAYGYTF
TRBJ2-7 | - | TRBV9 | CASSVVGGGDEQYF
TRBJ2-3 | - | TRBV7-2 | CASSLSRAGGRDTQYF
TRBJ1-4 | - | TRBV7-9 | CASRQQGITEKLFF
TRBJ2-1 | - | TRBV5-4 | CASSQGQGTYNEQFF
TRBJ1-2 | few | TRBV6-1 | CASSEVEHYGYTF
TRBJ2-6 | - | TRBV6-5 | CASSPWGGGANVLTF
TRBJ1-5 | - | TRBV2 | CASRARDTVSNQPQHF
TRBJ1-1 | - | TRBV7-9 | CASSLRTGDTEAFF
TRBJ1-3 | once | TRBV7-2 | CASSYGTGDSGNTIYF
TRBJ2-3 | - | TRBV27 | CASSGTSGGISGNTQYF
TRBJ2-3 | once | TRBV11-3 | CASSLVGDSGGPTDTQYF
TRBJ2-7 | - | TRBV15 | CATSRGLDRSEQYF